This T cell receptor beta chain was observed in a study of shared clonotypes between healthy human individuals. The run depth of the assay was deep. When replicate PCRs were run on sorted subsets, they used around 200 ng DNA, approximately 33,000 T cell genomes. TCRdb keeps only in-frame clones here, not all; method: immunoSEQ multiplex PCR. The data show 550,000 to 600,000 clones, roughly 98% seen once. Germline V lookup: CDR1 MGHRA, CDR2 YSYEKL. The ends lost 3 bases at V and 0 bases at J; junction bases unmatched: 6. This CDR3 is 16 amino acids long. Naive CD8 cells, CD45RO-negative and positively selected for CCR7, excluded terminally differentiated effector memory CD45RA+ cells.

The TCR originated in a man aged 25 to 45 in good health. The V and J genes are TRBV4-1 and TRBJ2-7; 9 nucleotides line up with TRBD1. The sequenced material came from naive CD8+ T cells sorted from blood. This CDR3 is CASSQAGTGTSYEQYF. CDR3 sequence (DNA): TGCGCCAGCAGCCAGGCCGGGACAGGGACCTCCTACGAGCAGTACTTC.